The 14 T cell receptor beta chains reported below all come from one sample, sequenced in a study of cytomegalovirus exposure and HLA in healthy donors. PCR amplification relied on 60 Vbeta primers (plus 13 Jbeta primers). Profiling relied on immunoSEQ multiplex PCR, and the TCRdb table lists in-frame clones only, not all of them. The sample shows around 100,000 clones, 79% of them seen only once. Sequenced material: PBMCs. The receptors originated from a woman between 18 and 30 years old in good health and CMV-seropositive.

The DNA for the CDR3 is TGCGCCAGCAGCCCCACTGTAGAGTACGAGCAGTACTTC. Protein product: CASSPTVEYEQYF. The rearrangement uses TRBV4-1 and TRBJ2-7; no definite D call. This CDR3 region has 13 residues. CDR1 is MGHRA, CDR2 YSYEKL, per germline. Trimming cost V 4 bases and J 4 bases, with 11 bases left between them.

This clone was counted a single time. The J gene is TRBJ1-2, the V gene TRBV30; D may be TRBD1 (6 bases). Germline assignment: CDR1 GTSNPN and CDR2 SVGIG (reference sequence). V dropped 4 bases and J dropped 8 bases, with 8 bases sitting between them. The CDR3 runs 10 residues. The CDR3 sequence is CAWNREGYTF. As DNA, the CDR3 is TGTGCCTGGAACAGGGAGGGCTACACCTTC.

The J gene is TRBJ2-7, the V gene TRBV30; 7 nucleotides agree with TRBD2. The CDR3 covers 13 residues. Germline V gives CDR1 GTSNPN, CDR2 SVGIG (reference sequence). With 5 bases clipped from V and 4 bases from J, the junction kept 8 bases outside the gene matches. Here the CDR3 DNA reads TGTGCCTGGGGGGGGGACGTGAAATACGAGCAGTACTTC. It yields the protein CAWGGDVKYEQYF.

The CDR3 DNA is TGCGCCAGCAGCTTGGGGACAGGGTACATGAGCGGGGAGCTGTTTTTT. This encodes CASSLGTGYMSGELFF. The chain uses TRBV5-1 and TRBJ2-2, with 8 bases aligning to TRBD1. Trimming at V came to 0 bases and at J to 7 bases, leaving 8 bases not matched to a gene. The germline CDR1 and CDR2 sequences are SGHRS and YFSETQ. The length of the CDR3 is 16 residues.

This rearrangement joins TRBV5-1 to TRBJ2-7; D possibly corresponds to TRBD1 (5 bases). The CDR3 extends over 14 amino acids. Trimming pared 4 bases from V and 1 base from J, leaving 12 bases between. CDR1 is SGHRS, CDR2 YFSETQ, per germline. CDR3 sequence: CASSVAGASYEQYF. For the CDR3, the DNA is TGCGCCAGCAGCGTAGCTGGGGCGTCCTACGAGCAGTACTTC.

The chain uses TRBV5-1 and TRBJ1-4; possibly TRBD1 for D (5 bases). V was pared by 4 bases and J by 12 bases, with 16 bases between. The length of the CDR3 is 13 residues. Per the germline V gene, CDR1 is SGHRS and CDR2 is YFSETQ. CDR3 in DNA: TGCGCCAGCAGCCTCGTGGTCGGCAGGGAACTGTTTTTT. It encodes CASSLVVGRELFF. Full variable domain (rest looked up from reference TRBV5-1 and TRBJ1-4): KAGVTQTPRYLIKTRGQQVTLSCSPISGHRSVSWYQQTPGQGLQFLFEYFSETQRNKGNFPGRFSGRQFSNSRSEMNVSTLELGDSALYLCASSLVVGRELFFGSGTQLSVL.

The rearrangement links TRBV5-1 to TRBJ2-3; the D is unclear. Per the germline V gene, CDR1 is SGHRS and CDR2 is YFSETQ. Trimming pared 0 bases from V and 2 bases from J, leaving 7 bases between. The CDR3 extends over 14 amino acids. CDR3 in amino acids: CASSLVADTDTQYF. The CDR3 region has the DNA TGCGCCAGCAGCTTGGTTGCGGACACAGATACGCAGTATTTT.

The rearrangement links TRBV18 to TRBJ2-1; possible D gene TRBD2, 5 bases. V was pared by 4 bases and J by 6 bases, with 16 bases between. The CDR3 length is 15 residues. Looked up from germline, CDR1 is KGHSH and CDR2 is LQKENI. The chain's CDR3 is CASSLLTGLINEQFF. The CDR3 DNA sequence: TGTGCCAGCTCACTTCTAACCGGACTCATCAATGAGCAGTTCTTC.

CDR3 in amino acids: CAWNPRTRLYNEQFF. In DNA form, the CDR3 reads TGTGCCTGGAACCCCCGGACTAGATTATACAATGAGCAGTTCTTC. The chain is built from TRBV30 and TRBJ2-1; 7 nucleotides match TRBD2. The V and J ends lost 4 bases and 4 bases, in that order; junction bases with no gene match: 10. The CDR3 consists of 15 residues. The V gene's germline CDR1 is GTSNPN and CDR2 SVGIG (reference sequence).

Worth noting for this clone: Other nucleotide sequences in the sample specify the same CDR3. The rearrangement uses TRBV9 and TRBJ1-4; D call uncertain. V dropped 2 bases and J dropped 0 bases, with 5 bases sitting between them. Germline CDR1 reads SGDLS; CDR2 reads YYNGEE. There are 14 residues in the CDR3. CDR3 in DNA: TGTGCCAGCAGCGTCTCAGCAACTAATGAAAAACTGTTTTTT. Protein sequence: CASSVSATNEKLFF.

The rearrangement links TRBV6-1 to TRBJ2-1; D call uncertain. Germline V gives CDR1 MNHNS, CDR2 SASEGT. Trimming pared 10 bases from V and 4 bases from J, leaving 8 bases between. CDR3 length: 11 residues. The CDR3 sequence: CATLKYNEQFF. The CDR3, as DNA: TGTGCCACCCTAAAATACAATGAGCAGTTCTTC.

V usage is TRBV2 and J usage is TRBJ1-1, with 11 nucleotides matching TRBD1. The V gene's germline CDR1 is SNHLY and CDR2 FYNNEI. There are 14 residues in the CDR3. V lost 6 bases to trimming and J lost 5 bases; unmatched junction nucleotides: 5. CDR3: CASRGTGGRTEAFF. CDR3 DNA sequence: TGTGCCAGCAGGGGGACAGGGGGGCGGACTGAAGCTTTCTTT.

This sequence joins TRBV6-5 and TRBJ1-2; D call uncertain. The germline V gene encodes CDR1 MNHEY and CDR2 SVGAGI. The length of the CDR3 is 13 residues. With 2 bases removed from V and 6 bases from J, the gap between germline ends came to 10 bases. CDR3 residues: CASSYGGSDGYTF. The CDR3 nucleotides read TGTGCCAGCAGTTACGGAGGGTCGGATGGCTACACCTTC.

V usage is TRBV10-3 and J usage is TRBJ2-1, with TRBD2 matching over 14 bases. The ends lost 11 bases at V and 7 bases at J; junction bases unmatched: 10. CDR3 length: 15 residues. Germline V gene lookup returns CDR1 ENHRY and CDR2 SYGVKD. The CDR3 region has the DNA TGTGCCTCTAAGGCGACTAGCGGGAGGGCAAATGAGCAGTTCTTC. It specifies CASKATSGRANEQFF.